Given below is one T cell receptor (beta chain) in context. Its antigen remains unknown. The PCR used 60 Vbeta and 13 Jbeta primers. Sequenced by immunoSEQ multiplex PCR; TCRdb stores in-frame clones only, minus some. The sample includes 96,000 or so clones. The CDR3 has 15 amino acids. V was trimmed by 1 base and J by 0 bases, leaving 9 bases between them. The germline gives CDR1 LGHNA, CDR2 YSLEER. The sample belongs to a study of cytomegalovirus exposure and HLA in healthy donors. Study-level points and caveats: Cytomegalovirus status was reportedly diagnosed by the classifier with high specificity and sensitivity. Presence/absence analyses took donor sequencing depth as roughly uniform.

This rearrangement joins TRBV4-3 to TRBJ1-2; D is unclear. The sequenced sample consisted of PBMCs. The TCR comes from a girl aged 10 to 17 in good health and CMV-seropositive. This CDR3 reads CASSQVYEANYGYTF. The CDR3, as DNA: TGCGCCAGCAGCCAAGTTTATGAGGCTAACTATGGCTACACCTTC.